The 14 T cell receptor beta chains presented below share a single source sample, sequenced in a study of blood T cell repertoires in COVID-19. The table came from immunoSEQ multiplex PCR; TCRdb's copy has only in-frame clones and leaves some out. The top ten hold about 0.74% of the sample, which has 240,000 or so clones, approximately 85% seen once. Sample: peripheral blood. The origin of the receptors is a woman under 40 with acute or convalescent COVID-19.

The V and J genes are TRBV12-3 or TRBV12-4 and TRBJ1-2; TRBD1 matches at 7 bases. This CDR3 spans 13 amino acids. Trimming cost V 5 bases and J 5 bases; bases outside gene matches: 5. The DNA for the CDR3 is TGTGCCAGCAGTGACCGGGACAGATATGGCTACACCTTC. Its protein is CASSDRDRYGYTF.

This chain joins TRBV11-3 and TRBJ2-3, with 10 bases fitting TRBD1. Looked up from germline, CDR1 is SGHNT and CDR2 is YENEEA. The V and J ends lost 8 bases and 6 bases, in that order; junction bases with no gene match: 14. The CDR3 runs to 16 residues. This CDR3 is CASQILPGQGRDTQYF. CDR3 in DNA: TGTGCCAGCCAAATATTACCGGGACAGGGGCGTGATACGCAGTATTTT.

The V call is TRBV30, the J call TRBJ2-5; D gene ambiguous. In germline, CDR1 is GTSNPN, CDR2 SVGIG (reference sequence). The CDR3 is made up of 11 amino acids. The germline V and J ends were trimmed by 2 bases and 7 bases, with 8 bases remaining between them. DNA of the CDR3: TGTGCCTGGAGTCCCCTCGGGACCCAGTACTTC. This sequence encodes CAWSPLGTQYF.

J is TRBJ1-2 and V is TRBV9; 9 bases are a match to TRBD1. The junction had 12 bases not matched to a gene; V was cut back by 4 bases and J by 8 bases. CDR3 length equals 15 residues. The germline CDR1 and CDR2 sequences are SGDLS and YYNGEE. The CDR3 spells CASSLQDRGSAGYTF. As DNA, the CDR3 is TGTGCCAGCAGCTTACAGGACAGGGGATCGGCCGGCTACACCTTC.

DNA of the CDR3: TGTGCCAGCTCACCGTCGGGACAGGGGGCTTGGACTGAAGCTTTCTTT. Amino acid sequence: CASSPSGQGAWTEAFF. The rearrangement uses TRBV18 and TRBJ1-1; 12 bases agree with TRBD1. The CDR3 has 16 residues. V lost 3 bases and J lost 5; bases outside the gene matches: 7. The germline gives CDR1 KGHSH, CDR2 LQKENI.

The V call is TRBV25-1, the J call TRBJ1-3; D unresolved. The germline gives CDR1 MGHDK, CDR2 SYGVNS. There are 14 residues in the CDR3. Trimming left V 6 bases short and J 1 base short, with 10 bases between. CDR3 amino acids: CASSRIASGNTIYF. The CDR3 bases are TGTGCCAGCAGCAGAATCGCTTCTGGAAACACCATATATTTT.

V usage is TRBV19 and J usage is TRBJ1-5, with a weak D call TRBD1 (6 bases). The V end was cut by 8 bases, the J end by 5 bases, with 19 bases between. Germline-derived CDR1 and CDR2 are LNHDA and SQIVND (reference sequence). This CDR3 contains 15 residues. In nucleotides, the CDR3 is TGTGCCAGTCAAGTCCGTCGGACAGTCTATCAGCCCCAGCATTTT. It encodes CASQVRRTVYQPQHF.

This clone was recorded once. This chain uses TRBV5-1 with TRBJ1-2; D is perhaps TRBD1 (6 bases). Germline V gene lookup returns CDR1 SGHRS and CDR2 YFSETQ. The ends were cut back, 0 bases at V and 4 bases at J, with 13 bases in the middle. This CDR3 has 15 residues. The CDR3 region is CASSLAAGQTYGYTF. The CDR3 DNA reads as TGCGCCAGCAGCTTGGCCGCAGGACAGACCTATGGCTACACCTTC.

The chain links TRBV19 to TRBJ2-4; 12 nucleotides line up with TRBD2. This CDR3 comprises 20 residues. Per the germline V gene, CDR1 is LNHDA and CDR2 is SQIVND (reference sequence). Losses at the gene ends were 2 bases for V and 1 base for J; bases not matched to a gene: 12. In DNA, the CDR3 is TGTGCCAGTAGTATACATCGACTAGCGGGAGCCCGGGTGGCCAAAAACATTCAGTACTTC. It encodes CASSIHRLAGARVAKNIQYF. Full variable domain (missing parts from reference TRBV19 and TRBJ2-4): DGGITQSPKYLFRKEGQNVTLSCEQNLNHDAMYWYRQDPGQGLRLIYYSQIVNDFQKGDIAEGYSVSREKKESFPLTVTSAQKNPTAFYLCASSIHRLAGARVAKNIQYFGAGTRLSVL.

The chain is built from TRBV2 and TRBJ1-4, with 7 bases fitting TRBD1. Germline CDR1 SNHLY, CDR2 FYNNEI. V shed 6 bases, J shed 0 bases, and the junction held 4 bases outside the gene matches. The CDR3 has 15 amino acids. CDR3 bases: TGTGCCAGCAGAGACAGGGCTGCAACTAATGAAAAACTGTTTTTT. It is translated as CASRDRAATNEKLFF.

The table lists this clone with a few counts. The chain joins TRBV19 to TRBJ2-5; TRBD2 aligns across 12 bases. J was trimmed by 1 base and V by 7 bases; bases with no gene match: 7. This CDR3 region has 16 residues. The germline CDR1 and CDR2 sequences are LNHDA and SQIVND (reference sequence). In nucleotides, the CDR3 is TGTGCCAGTACCTCAGGACTAGCGGGGACCCAAGAGACCCAGTACTTC. As protein: CASTSGLAGTQETQYF.

This chain connects TRBV6-2 or TRBV6-3 to TRBJ1-2, with 9 positions matching TRBD1. The CDR3 contains 13 residues. The germline V gene has CDR1 MNHEY and CDR2 SVGEGT. J gave up 8 bases and V 4 bases, and 5 bases lay outside the gene matches. The CDR3: CASSFDRGGGYTF. In DNA form, the CDR3 reads TGTGCCAGCAGTTTCGACAGGGGGGGAGGCTACACCTTC.

This chain links TRBV7-3 with TRBJ2-3; 8 bases fit TRBD2. V dropped 2 bases and J dropped 3; count of bases not matched to a gene: 4. The CDR3 sequence is 15 residues long. In germline, CDR1 is SGHTA, CDR2 FQGTGA. The CDR3 DNA follows: TGTGCCAGCAGCTTACTGGGCGGGAGGACAGATACGCAGTATTTT. Protein: CASSLLGGRTDTQYF.

V gene TRBV19 combines with J gene TRBJ1-5; no clear D gene. The CDR3 covers 14 residues. V was pared by 1 base and J by 1 base, with 5 bases between. Germline CDR1 reads LNHDA; CDR2 reads SQIVND (reference sequence). The CDR3 DNA reads TGTGCCAGTAGTATAGGCCGGAGCAATCAGCCCCAGCATTTT. Encoded protein: CASSIGRSNQPQHF. Complete variable domain (other parts from reference TRBV19 and TRBJ1-5): DGGITQSPKYLFRKEGQNVTLSCEQNLNHDAMYWYRQDPGQGLRLIYYSQIVNDFQKGDIAEGYSVSREKKESFPLTVTSAQKNPTAFYLCASSIGRSNQPQHFGDGTRLSIL.